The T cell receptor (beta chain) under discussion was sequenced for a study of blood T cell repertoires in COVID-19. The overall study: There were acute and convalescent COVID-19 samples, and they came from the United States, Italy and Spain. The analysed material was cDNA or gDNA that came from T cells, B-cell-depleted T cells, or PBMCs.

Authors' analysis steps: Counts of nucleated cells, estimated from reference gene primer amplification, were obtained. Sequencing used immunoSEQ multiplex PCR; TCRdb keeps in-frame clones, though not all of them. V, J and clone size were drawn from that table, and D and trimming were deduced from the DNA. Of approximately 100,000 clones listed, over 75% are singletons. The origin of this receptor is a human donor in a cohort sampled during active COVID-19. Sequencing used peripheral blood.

The CDR3 bases are TGTGCCAGCAGCTTAAGAGGGGCCCTCGGGAGCGATCGCTACAATGAGCAGTTCTTC. This encodes CASSLRGALGSDRYNEQFF. V gene TRBV11-3 combines with J gene TRBJ2-1; maybe TRBD2 (6 bases). This CDR3 is 19 amino acids long. Germline CDR1 SGHNT, CDR2 YENEEA. V gave up 2 bases and J gave up 3 bases, with 23 bases separating them.